This T cell receptor beta chain was recorded in a study of blood T cell repertoires in COVID-19. Germline V CDR1 and CDR2: SGHRS, YFSETQ. The CDR3 has 12 residues. Trimming removed 0 bases at V and 3 bases at J, with 3 bases between. Assay used: immunoSEQ multiplex PCR; TCRdb lists only in-frame clones, some missing. The profile shows about 240,000 clones, around 81% of them singletons. The rearrangement links TRBV5-1 to TRBJ2-5, with D unresolved. The sequence derives from a woman aged 80 or over with COVID-19, enrolled during active disease. The sequenced sample was peripheral blood. The CDR3 DNA is TGCGCCAGCAGCTTGGGAGAAGAGACCCAGTACTTC. This sequence encodes CASSLGEETQYF.